This T cell receptor (beta chain) comes out of a study of blood T cell repertoires in COVID-19. Background on the study: Samples representing acute and convalescent COVID-19 were sourced from the United States, Italy and Spain. T cells, B-cell-depleted T cells, or PBMCs provided the cDNA or gDNA that served as material.

Only in-frame clones appear in the TCRdb table, and some are missing; sequencing was by immunoSEQ multiplex PCR. The table includes about 95,000 clones, around 90% detected once. V lost 3 bases and J 2 bases, leaving 11 bases between the germline ends. The CDR3 extends over 15 amino acids. Germline assignment: CDR1 MNHNY and CDR2 SVGAGI (reference sequence). The TCR was taken from a man aged 50 to 59 with COVID-19, enrolled during active disease. The genes are TRBV6-6 and TRBJ2-4; D uncertain. The specimen was peripheral blood. The CDR3 spells CASSYESLSKNIQYF. In nucleotides, the CDR3 is TGTGCCAGCAGTTATGAGTCACTATCCAAAAACATTCAGTACTTC.